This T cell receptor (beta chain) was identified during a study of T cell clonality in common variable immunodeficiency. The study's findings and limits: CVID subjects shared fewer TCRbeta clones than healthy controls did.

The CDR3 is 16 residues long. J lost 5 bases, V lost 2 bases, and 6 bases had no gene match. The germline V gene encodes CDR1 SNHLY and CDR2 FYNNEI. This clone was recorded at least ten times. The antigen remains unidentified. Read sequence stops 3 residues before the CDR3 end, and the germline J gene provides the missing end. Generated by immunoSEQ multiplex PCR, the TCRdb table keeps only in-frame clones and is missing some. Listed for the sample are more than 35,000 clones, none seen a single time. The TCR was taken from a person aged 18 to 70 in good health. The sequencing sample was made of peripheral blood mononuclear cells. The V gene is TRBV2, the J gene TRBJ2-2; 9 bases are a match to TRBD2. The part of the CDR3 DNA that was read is TGTGCCAGCAGTGAATTTCCGGCGGGAGGGACCGGGGAG. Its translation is CASSEFPAGGTGE. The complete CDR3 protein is CASSEFPAGGTGELFF.